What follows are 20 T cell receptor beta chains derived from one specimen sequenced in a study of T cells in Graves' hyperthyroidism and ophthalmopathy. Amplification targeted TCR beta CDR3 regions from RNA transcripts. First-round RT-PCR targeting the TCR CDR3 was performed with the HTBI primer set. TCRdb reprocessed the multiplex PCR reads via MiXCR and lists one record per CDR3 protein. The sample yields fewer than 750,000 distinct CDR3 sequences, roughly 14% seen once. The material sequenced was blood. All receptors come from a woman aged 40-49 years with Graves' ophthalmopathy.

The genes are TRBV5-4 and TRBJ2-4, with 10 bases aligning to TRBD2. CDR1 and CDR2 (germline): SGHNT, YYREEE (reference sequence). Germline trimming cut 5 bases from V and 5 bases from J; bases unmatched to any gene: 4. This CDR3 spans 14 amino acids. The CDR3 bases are TGTGCCAGCAGTCGAAGCGGGAGGGAAAACATTCAGTACTTC. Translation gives CASSRSGRENIQYF.

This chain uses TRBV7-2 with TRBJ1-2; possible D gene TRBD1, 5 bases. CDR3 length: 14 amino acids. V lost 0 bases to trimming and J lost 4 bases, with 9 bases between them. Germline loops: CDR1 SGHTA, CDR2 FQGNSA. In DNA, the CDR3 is TGTGCCAGCAGCTTAGCGCAGGGTGCCTATGGCTACACCTTC. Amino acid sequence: CASSLAQGAYGYTF.

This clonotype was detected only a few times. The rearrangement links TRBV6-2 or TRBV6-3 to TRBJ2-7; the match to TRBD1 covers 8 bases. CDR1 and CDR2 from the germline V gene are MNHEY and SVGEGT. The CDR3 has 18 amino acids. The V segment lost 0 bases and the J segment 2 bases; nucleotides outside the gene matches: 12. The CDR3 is CASSYSIFSGTGAYEQYF. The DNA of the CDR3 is TGTGCCAGCAGTTACTCCATTTTCTCCGGGACAGGAGCCTACGAGCAGTACTTC.

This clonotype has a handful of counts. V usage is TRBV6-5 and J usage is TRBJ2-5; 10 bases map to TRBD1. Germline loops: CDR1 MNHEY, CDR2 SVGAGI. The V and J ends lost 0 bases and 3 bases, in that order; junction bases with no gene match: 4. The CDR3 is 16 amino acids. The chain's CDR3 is CASSYSSGTGEETQYF. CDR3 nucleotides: TGTGCCAGCAGTTACTCGTCCGGGACAGGGGAAGAGACCCAGTACTTC.

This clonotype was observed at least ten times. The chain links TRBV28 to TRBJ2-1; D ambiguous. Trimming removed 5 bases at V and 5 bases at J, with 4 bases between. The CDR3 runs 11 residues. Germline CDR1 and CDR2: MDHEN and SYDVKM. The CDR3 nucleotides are TGTGCCAGCAGTCTGCACAATGAGCAGTTCTTC. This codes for CASSLHNEQFF. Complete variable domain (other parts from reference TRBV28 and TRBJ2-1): DVKVTQSSRYLVKRTGEKVFLECVQDMDHENMFWYRQDPGLGLRLIYFSYDVKMKEKGDIPEGYSVSREKKERFSLILESASTNQTSMYLCASSLHNEQFFGPGTRLTVL.

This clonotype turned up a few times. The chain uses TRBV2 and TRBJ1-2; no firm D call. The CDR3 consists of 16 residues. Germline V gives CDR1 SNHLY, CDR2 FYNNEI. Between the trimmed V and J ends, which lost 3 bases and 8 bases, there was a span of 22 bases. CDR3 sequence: CASSDESGAGVQGYTF. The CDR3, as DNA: TGTGCCAGCAGTGACGAGAGTGGAGCCGGGGTTCAGGGCTACACCTTC. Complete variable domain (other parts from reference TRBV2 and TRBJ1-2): EPEVTQTPSHQVTQMGQEVILRCVPISNHLYFYWYRQILGQKVEFLVSFYNNEISEKSEIFDDQFSVERPDGSNFTLKIRSTKLEDSAMYFCASSDESGAGVQGYTFGSGTRLTVV.

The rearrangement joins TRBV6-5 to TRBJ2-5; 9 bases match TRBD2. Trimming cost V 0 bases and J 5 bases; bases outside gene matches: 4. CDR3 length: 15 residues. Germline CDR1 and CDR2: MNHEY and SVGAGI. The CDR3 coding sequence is TGTGCCAGCAGTTACTCGCCTAGCGGGATTGAGACCCAGTACTTC. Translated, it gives CASSYSPSGIETQYF.

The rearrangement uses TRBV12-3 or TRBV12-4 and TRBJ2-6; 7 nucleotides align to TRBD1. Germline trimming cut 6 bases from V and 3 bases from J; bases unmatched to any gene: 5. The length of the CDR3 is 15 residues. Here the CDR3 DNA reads TGTGCCAGCAGCCCGACAGGGTTTGGGGCCAACGTCCTGACTTTC. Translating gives CASSPTGFGANVLTF.

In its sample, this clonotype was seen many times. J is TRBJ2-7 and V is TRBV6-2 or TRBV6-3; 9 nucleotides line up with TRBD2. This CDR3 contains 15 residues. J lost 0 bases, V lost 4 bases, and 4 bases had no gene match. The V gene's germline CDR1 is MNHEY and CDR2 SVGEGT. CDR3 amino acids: CASSWSSGVSYEQYF. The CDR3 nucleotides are TGTGCCAGCAGTTGGTCTAGCGGGGTCTCCTACGAGCAGTACTTC.

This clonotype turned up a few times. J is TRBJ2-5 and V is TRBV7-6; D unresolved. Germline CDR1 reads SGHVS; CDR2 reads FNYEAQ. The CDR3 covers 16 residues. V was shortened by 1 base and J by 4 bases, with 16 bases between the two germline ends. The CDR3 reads CASSLVVGGPGETQYF. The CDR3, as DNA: TGTGCCAGCAGCTTAGTGGTCGGTGGGCCAGGAGAGACCCAGTACTTC.

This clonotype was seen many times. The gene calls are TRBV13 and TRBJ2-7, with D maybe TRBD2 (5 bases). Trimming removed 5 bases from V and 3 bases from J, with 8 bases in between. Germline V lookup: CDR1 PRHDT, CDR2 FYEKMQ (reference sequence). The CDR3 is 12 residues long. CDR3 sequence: CASSLRDYEQYF. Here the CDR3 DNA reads TGTGCCAGCAGCCTACGGGACTACGAGCAGTACTTC.

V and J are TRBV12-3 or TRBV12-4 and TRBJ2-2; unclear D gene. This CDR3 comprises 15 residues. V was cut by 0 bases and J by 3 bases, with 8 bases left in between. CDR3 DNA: TGTGCCAGCAGTTTAGCGGTTGGAGACACCGGGGAGCTGTTTTTT. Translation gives CASSLAVGDTGELFF.

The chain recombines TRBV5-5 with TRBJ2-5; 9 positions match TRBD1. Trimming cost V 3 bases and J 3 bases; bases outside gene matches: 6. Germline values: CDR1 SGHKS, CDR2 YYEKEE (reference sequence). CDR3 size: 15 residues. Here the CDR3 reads CASSWWDRDEETQYF. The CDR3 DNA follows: TGTGCCAGCAGCTGGTGGGACAGGGACGAAGAGACCCAGTACTTC.

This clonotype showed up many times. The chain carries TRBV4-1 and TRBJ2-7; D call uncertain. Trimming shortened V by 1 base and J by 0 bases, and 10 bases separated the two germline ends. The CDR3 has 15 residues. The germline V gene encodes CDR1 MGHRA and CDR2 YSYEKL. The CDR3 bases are TGCGCCAGCAGCCAAGGACCGCAACTCTCCTACGAGCAGTACTTC. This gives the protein CASSQGPQLSYEQYF.

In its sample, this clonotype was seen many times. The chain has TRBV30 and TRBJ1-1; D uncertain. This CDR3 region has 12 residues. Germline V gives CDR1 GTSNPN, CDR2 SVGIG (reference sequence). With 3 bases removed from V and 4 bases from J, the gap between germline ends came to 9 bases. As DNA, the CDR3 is TGTGCCTGGAGGCGTCAGAGCACTGAAGCTTTCTTT. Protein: CAWRRQSTEAFF. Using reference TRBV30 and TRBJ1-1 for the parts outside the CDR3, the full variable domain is SQTIHQWPATLVQPVGSPLSLECTVEGTSNPNLYWYRQAAGRGLQLLFYSVGIGQISSEVPQNLSASRPQDRQFILSSKKLLLSDSGFYLCAWRRQSTEAFFGQGTRLTVV.

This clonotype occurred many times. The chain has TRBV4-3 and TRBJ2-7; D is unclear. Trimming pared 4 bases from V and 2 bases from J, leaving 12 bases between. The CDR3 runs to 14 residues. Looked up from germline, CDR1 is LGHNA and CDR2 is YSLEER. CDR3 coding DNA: TGCGCCAGCAGCCTGTCCTTCACAACCTACGAGCAGTACTTC. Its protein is CASSLSFTTYEQYF.

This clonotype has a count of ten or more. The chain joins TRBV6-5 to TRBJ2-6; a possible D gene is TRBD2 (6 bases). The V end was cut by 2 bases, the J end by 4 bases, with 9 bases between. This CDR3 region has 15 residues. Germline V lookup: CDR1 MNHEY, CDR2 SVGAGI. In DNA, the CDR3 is TGTGCCAGCAGTTACCGGGAGTACGGGGCCAACGTCCTGACTTTC. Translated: CASSYREYGANVLTF.

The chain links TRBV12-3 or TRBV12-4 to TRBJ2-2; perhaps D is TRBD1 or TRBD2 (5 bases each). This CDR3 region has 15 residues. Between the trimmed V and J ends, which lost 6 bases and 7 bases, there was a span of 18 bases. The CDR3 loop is CASRTPGPKGGELFF. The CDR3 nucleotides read TGTGCCAGCAGGACCCCGGGACCAAAGGGCGGGGAGCTGTTTTTT.

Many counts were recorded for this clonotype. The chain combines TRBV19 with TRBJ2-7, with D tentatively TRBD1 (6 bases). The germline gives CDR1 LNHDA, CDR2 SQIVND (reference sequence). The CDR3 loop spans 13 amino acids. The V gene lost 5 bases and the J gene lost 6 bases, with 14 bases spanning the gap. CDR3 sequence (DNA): TGTGCCAGTAGTCCCCACAGGGCGTCCGAGCAGTACTTC. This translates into CASSPHRASEQYF.

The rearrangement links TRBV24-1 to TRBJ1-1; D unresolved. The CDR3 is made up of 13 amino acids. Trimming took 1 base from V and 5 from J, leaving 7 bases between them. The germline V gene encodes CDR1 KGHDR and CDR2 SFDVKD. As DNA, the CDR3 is TGTGCCACCAGTGATTTCGGTCAGACTGAAGCTTTCTTT. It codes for CATSDFGQTEAFF.